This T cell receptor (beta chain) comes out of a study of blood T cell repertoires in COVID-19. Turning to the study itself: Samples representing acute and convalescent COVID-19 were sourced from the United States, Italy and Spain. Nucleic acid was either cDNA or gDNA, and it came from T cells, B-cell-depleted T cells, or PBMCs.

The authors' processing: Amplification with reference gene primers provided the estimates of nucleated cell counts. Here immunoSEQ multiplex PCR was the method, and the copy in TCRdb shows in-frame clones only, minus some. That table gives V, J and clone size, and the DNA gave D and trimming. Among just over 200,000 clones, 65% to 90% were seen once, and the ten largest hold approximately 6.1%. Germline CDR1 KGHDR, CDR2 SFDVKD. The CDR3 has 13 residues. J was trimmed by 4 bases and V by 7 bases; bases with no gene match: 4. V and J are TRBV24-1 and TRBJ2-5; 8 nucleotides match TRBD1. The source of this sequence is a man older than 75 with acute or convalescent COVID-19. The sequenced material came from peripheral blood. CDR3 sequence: CATRDRVVETQYF. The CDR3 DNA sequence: TGTGCCACCAGGGACAGGGTTGTAGAGACCCAGTACTTC.